The 2 T cell receptor beta chains in this list originate from one sample, sequenced in a study of brain T cells in children with intractable seizures. Method: immunoSEQ multiplex PCR; TCRdb's copy keeps in-frame clones and lacks some. The sample includes 300,000 to 400,000 clones, 85% to 95% seen only once; the top ten take roughly 6%. Time point: blood from clinic visit 5 months post-surgery; TSC patient then seizure free. Material: peripheral blood, obtained approximately 5 months after surgery. The receptors originated from a boy in the first two years of life with tuberous sclerosis and intractable seizures.

The J gene is TRBJ2-7, the V gene TRBV6-5; 7 bases are shared with TRBD2. This CDR3 region has 15 residues. V trimming: 6 bases; J trimming: 0 bases; junction bases outside the gene matches: 8. Germline V CDR1 and CDR2: MNHEY, SVGAGI. The CDR3 sequence: CASRTAGEDSYEQYF. The CDR3 DNA follows: TGTGCCAGCAGAACCGCGGGGGAAGACTCCTACGAGCAGTACTTC.

J is TRBJ2-1 and V is TRBV27, with 9 bases identical to TRBD2. The V gene end was trimmed by 5 bases and the J gene end by 5 bases; junction bases not matched to a gene: 7. This CDR3 is built from 15 residues. Germline V lookup: CDR1 MNHEY, CDR2 SMNVEV (reference sequence). CDR3 in amino acids: CASSPLAGTDNEQFF. CDR3 nucleotide sequence: TGTGCCAGCAGTCCCCTAGCGGGGACCGACAATGAGCAGTTCTTC.